A selection of T cell receptor beta chains follows, all from one sample in a study of shared clonotypes between healthy human individuals. The assay was immunoSEQ multiplex PCR, and TCRdb's table has in-frame clones only and misses some. Of about 680,000 clones listed, 90% to 95% are singletons. Sequenced input: naive CD8+ T cells sorted from blood. These receptors came from a man under 40 in good health. Both conserved end residues are part of each CDR3. Each record gives: V gene, J gene, clone size, D gene, CDR3 protein, CDR3 DNA. D genes are given only for firm matches. Clone size appears in some rows only: once, few, many, or a class for an expanded clone.

V: TRBV27; J: TRBJ2-5; size: -; D: -; CDR3: CASSQKAQRGIQETQYF; DNA: TGTGCCAGCAGTCAGAAGGCCCAGCGTGGCATACAAGAGACCCAGTACTTC
V: TRBV13; J: TRBJ2-7; size: -; D: TRBD2; CDR3: CASSSGTSANEQYF; DNA: TGTGCCAGCAGCTCTGGGACTAGCGCGAACGAGCAGTACTTC
V: TRBV28; J: TRBJ1-2; size: -; D: TRBD1; CDR3: CASTEGQANYGYTF; DNA: TGTGCCAGCACCGAAGGACAGGCGAACTATGGCTACACCTTC
V: TRBV28; J: TRBJ2-5; size: -; D: TRBD2; CDR3: CASSGGTRRGETQYF; DNA: TGTGCCAGCAGCGGGGGGACTAGAAGAGGCGAGACCCAGTACTTC
V: TRBV7-9; J: TRBJ1-2; size: -; D: -; CDR3: CASSLGTGIYGYTF; DNA: TGTGCCAGCAGCTTAGGGACGGGAATATATGGCTACACCTTC
V: TRBV15; J: TRBJ2-7; size: -; D: -; CDR3: CATSSGGHYEQYF; DNA: TGTGCCACCAGCAGTGGCGGACACTACGAGCAGTACTTC
V: TRBV6-5; J: TRBJ2-2; size: few; D: -; CDR3: CASSYSTGNTGELFF; DNA: TGTGCCAGCAGTTACTCGACAGGGAACACCGGGGAGCTGTTTTTT
V: TRBV10-2; J: TRBJ2-7; size: once; D: TRBD2; CDR3: CASSESGSSYEQYF; DNA: TGCGCCAGCAGTGAAAGCGGGAGTTCATACGAGCAGTACTTC
V: TRBV9; J: TRBJ2-7; size: -; D: -; CDR3: CASSVEVGPYEQYF; DNA: TGTGCCAGCAGCGTAGAGGTCGGTCCCTACGAGCAGTACTTC
V: TRBV27; J: TRBJ1-1; size: -; D: -; CDR3: CASSAFMNTEAFF; DNA: TGTGCCAGCAGTGCTTTCATGAACACTGAAGCTTTCTTT
V: TRBV6-5; J: TRBJ1-4; size: -; D: -; CDR3: CASSQIATNEKLFF; DNA: TGTGCCAGCAGTCAAATCGCAACTAATGAAAAACTGTTTTTT
V: TRBV16; J: TRBJ1-2; size: once; D: -; CDR3: CASSHRPGHYGYTF; DNA: TGTGCCAGCAGCCATCGGCCTGGCCACTATGGCTACACCTTC
V: TRBV11-1; J: TRBJ2-5; size: -; D: TRBD2; CDR3: CASSLERGDEQETQYF; DNA: TGTGCCAGCAGCTTAGAGCGGGGAGACGAGCAAGAGACCCAGTACTTC
V: TRBV28; J: TRBJ2-7; size: -; D: -; CDR3: CASSFRRANEQYF; DNA: TGTGCCAGCAGTTTCCGCAGGGCCAACGAGCAGTACTTC